These 3 T cell receptor beta chains came from one sample sequenced in a study of early T cells in non-severe SARS-CoV-2 infection. TCRdb used MiXCR to reprocess the 5' RACE reads, holding one entry per CDR3 protein. Among 85,000 to 95,000 distinct CDR3 sequences, around 16% were seen once, and the ten largest hold 4.5% to 6.5%. Sample: whole blood, taken at baseline. The receptors come from an adult who was a healthcare worker with PCR-confirmed SARS-CoV-2 infection or an uninfected control (not recorded which).

Of note for this clonotype: A read error may explain this, as a much larger clone is one base away. Given the absence of the conserved phenylalanine or tryptophan at the CDR3 end, a read error is likely. The genes are TRBV5-1 and TRBJ1-1; D ambiguous. V was shortened by 2 bases and J by 1 base, with 9 bases between the two germline ends. CDR1 and CDR2 from the germline V gene are SGHRS and YFSETQ. The CDR3 has 14 amino acids. The chain's CDR3 is CASSFAAWNTEAFI. CDR3 DNA: TGCGCCAGCAGCTTCGCAGCGTGGAACACTGAAGCTTTCATT.

This clonotype has only a few counts. The chain has TRBV7-9 and TRBJ2-1; D remains ambiguous. Trimming removed 5 bases at V and 0 bases at J, with 8 bases between. This CDR3 spans 14 amino acids. Per germline, CDR1 SEHNR and CDR2 FQNEAQ (reference sequence). The CDR3 DNA follows: TGTGCCAGCAGCCCACAGAGCTCCTACAATGAGCAGTTCTTC. As protein: CASSPQSSYNEQFF.

This clonotype was recorded at least ten times. The chain employs TRBV28 and TRBJ2-7, with 7 nucleotides matching TRBD2. CDR3 length: 13 amino acids. J lost 7 bases, V lost 2 bases, and 5 bases had no gene match. Germline CDR1 and CDR2: MDHEN and SYDVKM. CDR3 protein: CASSLPSLAEQYF. CDR3 sequence (DNA): TGTGCCAGCAGTTTACCTTCACTAGCGGAGCAGTACTTC. The full variable domain, its missing parts supplied by reference TRBV28 and TRBJ2-7, is DVKVTQSSRYLVKRTGEKVFLECVQDMDHENMFWYRQDPGLGLRLIYFSYDVKMKEKGDIPEGYSVSREKKERFSLILESASTNQTSMYLCASSLPSLAEQYFGPGTRLTVT.